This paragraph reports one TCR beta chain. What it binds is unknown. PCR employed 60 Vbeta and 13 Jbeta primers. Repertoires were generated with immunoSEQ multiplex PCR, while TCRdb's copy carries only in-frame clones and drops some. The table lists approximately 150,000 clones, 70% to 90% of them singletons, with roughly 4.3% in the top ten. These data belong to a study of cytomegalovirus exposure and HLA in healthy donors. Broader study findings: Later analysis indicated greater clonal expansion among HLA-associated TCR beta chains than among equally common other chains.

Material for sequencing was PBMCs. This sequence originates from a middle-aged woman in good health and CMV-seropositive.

CDR3 nucleotide sequence: TGTGCCAGCAGCCAGGGACTAGCGATAAAAGAGACCCAGTACTTC. Its translation: CASSQGLAIKETQYF. This chain joins TRBV7-6 and TRBJ2-5; 10 bases line up with TRBD2. The ends lost 5 bases at V and 3 bases at J; junction bases unmatched: 6. The CDR3 has 15 residues. The germline V gene encodes CDR1 SGHVS and CDR2 FNYEAQ.